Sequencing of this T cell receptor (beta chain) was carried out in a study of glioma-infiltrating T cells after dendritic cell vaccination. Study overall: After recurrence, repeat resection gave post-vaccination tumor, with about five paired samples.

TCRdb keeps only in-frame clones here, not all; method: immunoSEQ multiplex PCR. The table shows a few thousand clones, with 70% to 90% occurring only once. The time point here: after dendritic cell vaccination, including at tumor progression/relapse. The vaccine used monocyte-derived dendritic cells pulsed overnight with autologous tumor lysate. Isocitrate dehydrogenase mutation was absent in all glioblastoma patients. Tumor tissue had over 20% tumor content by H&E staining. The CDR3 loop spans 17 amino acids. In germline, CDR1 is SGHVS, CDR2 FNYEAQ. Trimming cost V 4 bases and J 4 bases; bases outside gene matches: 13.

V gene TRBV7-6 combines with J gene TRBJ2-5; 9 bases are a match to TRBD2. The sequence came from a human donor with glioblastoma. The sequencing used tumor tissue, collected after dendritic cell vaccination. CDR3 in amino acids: CASSYSVAGESRETQYF. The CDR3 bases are TGTGCCAGCAGCTACTCGGTAGCGGGAGAATCTAGAGAGACCCAGTACTTC.